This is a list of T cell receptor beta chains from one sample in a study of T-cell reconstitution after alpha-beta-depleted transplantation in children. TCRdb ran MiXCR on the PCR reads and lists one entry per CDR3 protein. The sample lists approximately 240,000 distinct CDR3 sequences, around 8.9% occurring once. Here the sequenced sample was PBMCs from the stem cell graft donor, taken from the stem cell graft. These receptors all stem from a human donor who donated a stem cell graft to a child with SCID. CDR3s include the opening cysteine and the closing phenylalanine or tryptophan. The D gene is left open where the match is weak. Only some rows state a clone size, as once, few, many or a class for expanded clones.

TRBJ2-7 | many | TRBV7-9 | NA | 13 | TGTGCCAGCGGGGCCAGAAGTAACTACGAGCAGTACTTC | CASGARSNYEQYF
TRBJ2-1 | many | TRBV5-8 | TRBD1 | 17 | TGTGCCAGCACCGACAGGGACAACGGACGCTTCTACAATGAGCAGTTCTTC | CASTDRDNGRFYNEQFF
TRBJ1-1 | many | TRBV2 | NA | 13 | TGTGCCAGCGGGGGACCGTTGAACACTGAAGCTTTCTTT | CASGGPLNTEAFF
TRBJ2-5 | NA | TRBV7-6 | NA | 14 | TGTGCCAGCAGTTCGCAACGGACCCAAGAGACCCAGTACTTC | CASSSQRTQETQYF
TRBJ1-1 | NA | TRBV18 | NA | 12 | TGTGCCAGCCCACACGGGACTGGGGAAGCTTTCTTT | CASPHGTGEAFF
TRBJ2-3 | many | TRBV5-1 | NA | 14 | TGCGCCAGCAGCTTGCGGGGGTTGCCAGATACGCAGTATTTT | CASSLRGLPDTQYF
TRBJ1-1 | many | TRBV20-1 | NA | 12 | TGCAGTGAAAGAAGCGGAAACACTGAAGCTTTCTTT | CSERSGNTEAFF
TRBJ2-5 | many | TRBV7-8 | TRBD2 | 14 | TGTGCCAGCAGCTTAGGGCTAGCGGGGCGGGCCCAGTACTTC | CASSLGLAGRAQYF
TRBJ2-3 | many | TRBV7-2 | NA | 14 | TGTGCCAGCAGCTCTACTATTGGGTCGGATACGCAGTATTTT | CASSSTIGSDTQYF
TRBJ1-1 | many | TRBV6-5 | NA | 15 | TGTGCCAGCAGTTACCAGCCCGCTTCAAACACTGAAGCTTTCTTT | CASSYQPASNTEAFF
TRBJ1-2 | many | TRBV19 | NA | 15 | TGTGCCAGTAGTAGCCAGCGGACACCTAACTATGGCTACACCTTC | CASSSQRTPNYGYTF
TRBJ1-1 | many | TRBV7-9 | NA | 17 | TGTGCCAGCAGCCCTTCGTCCCGCCTAACCCCGAACACTGAAGCTTTCTTT | CASSPSSRLTPNTEAFF
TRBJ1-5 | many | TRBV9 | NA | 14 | TGTGCCAGCAGCGTAGAAGGGCGCGGGCAGCCCCAGCATTTT | CASSVEGRGQPQHF
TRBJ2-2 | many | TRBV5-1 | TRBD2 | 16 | TGCGCCAGCAGTTTTCAGGGAGGGAGTAACACCGGGGAGCTGTTTTTT | CASSFQGGSNTGELFF
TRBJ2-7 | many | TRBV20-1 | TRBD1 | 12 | TGCAGTGGCAGACAGGGGTCCTACGAGCAGTACTTC | CSGRQGSYEQYF
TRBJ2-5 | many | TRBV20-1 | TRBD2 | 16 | TGCAGTGCTAGAGACCAGACTAGCGGGGGTCTCGGGACCCAGTACTTC | CSARDQTSGGLGTQYF
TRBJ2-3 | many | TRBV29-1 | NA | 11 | TGCAGCTGGGATAGCACAGATACGCAGTATTTT | CSWDSTDTQYF
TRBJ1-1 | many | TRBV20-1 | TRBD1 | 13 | TGCAGTGCTTCTCGGACAGGGAACACTGAAGCTTTCTTT | CSASRTGNTEAFF
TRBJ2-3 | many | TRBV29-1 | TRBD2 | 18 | TGCAGCGTGGCGGGACTAGCGGGGGACACCACTCACACAGATACGCAGTATTTT | CSVAGLAGDTTHTDTQYF
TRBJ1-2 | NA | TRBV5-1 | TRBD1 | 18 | TGCGCCAGCAGCTTCTCTCCGCTCGGAGGGACAGGGATCAATGGCTACACCTTC | CASSFSPLGGTGINGYTF
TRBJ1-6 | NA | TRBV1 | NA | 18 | TGCACCAGCAGCCAAGATCCCAGGGGGACAGGGGGCTTGTCACCCCTCCACTTT | CTSSQDPRGTGGLSPLHF
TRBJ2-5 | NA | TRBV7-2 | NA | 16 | TGTGCCAGCAGCTTAGAAGGCTTTCCGGGGGCAGAGACCCAGTACTTC | CASSLEGFPGAETQYF
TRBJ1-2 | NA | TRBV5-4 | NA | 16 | TGTGCCAGCAACCGCCTTAGAACGGAACCTAACTATGGCTACACCTTC | CASNRLRTEPNYGYTF
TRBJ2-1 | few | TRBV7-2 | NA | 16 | TGTGCCAGCAGCCGGAGGGGGGTTAGAACAGGGGCGGATCAGTTCTTC | CASSRRGVRTGADQFF
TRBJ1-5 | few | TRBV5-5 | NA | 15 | TGTGCCAGCAGCTTGTCGCCAGGGAAGGGCCAGCCCCAGCATTTT | CASSLSPGKGQPQHF
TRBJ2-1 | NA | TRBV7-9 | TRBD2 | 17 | TGTGCCAGCAGCTTAGGAGCTACTAGCGGCGACGACAATGAGCAGTTCTTC | CASSLGATSGDDNEQFF
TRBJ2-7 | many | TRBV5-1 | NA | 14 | TGCGCCAGCAGCTTGGGATGGCTGGACTACGAGCAGTACTTC | CASSLGWLDYEQYF
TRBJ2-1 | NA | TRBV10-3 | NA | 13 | TGTGCCATCAAGGGGGACAATGACAATGAGCAGTTCTTC | CAIKGDNDNEQFF
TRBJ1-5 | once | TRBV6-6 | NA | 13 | TGTGCCAGCCAACGGGCCATAAATCAGCCCCAGCATTTT | CASQRAINQPQHF
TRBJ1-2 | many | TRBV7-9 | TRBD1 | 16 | TGTGCCAGCAGCTTAGGTTCAGGGACAGCTAACTATGGCTACACCTTC | CASSLGSGTANYGYTF
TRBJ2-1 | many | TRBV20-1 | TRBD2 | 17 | TGCAGTGCCATGGGGCTAGCGGGGGTCATCGCCTACAATGAGCAGTTCTTC | CSAMGLAGVIAYNEQFF
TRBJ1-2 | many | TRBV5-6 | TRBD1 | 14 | TGTGCCAGCAGCTCAGACAGGGCAATCTATGGCTACACCTTC | CASSSDRAIYGYTF
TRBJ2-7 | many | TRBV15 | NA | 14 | TGTGCCACCAGAGGTTCAGGGGCAACTGGCGAGCAGTACTTC | CATRGSGATGEQYF
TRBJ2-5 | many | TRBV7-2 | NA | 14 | TGTGCCAGCAGCCCCCAGGGGATCCAAGAGACCCAGTACTTC | CASSPQGIQETQYF
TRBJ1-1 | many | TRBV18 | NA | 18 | TGTGCCAGCTCGAAAATGTTGGGGACAACGGGGGAACGGACTGAAGCTTTCTTT | CASSKMLGTTGERTEAFF
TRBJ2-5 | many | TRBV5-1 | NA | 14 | TGCGCCAGCAGGCAGAACACCTACCAAGAGACCCAGTACTTC | CASRQNTYQETQYF
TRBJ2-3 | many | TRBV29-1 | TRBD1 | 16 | TGCAGCGTTGAAGATAGGGGACAGGGGGATCCAGATACGCAGTATTTT | CSVEDRGQGDPDTQYF
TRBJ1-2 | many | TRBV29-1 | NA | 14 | TGCAGCGTATCCGGGACCTTAGGGGTTGAAGGCTACACCTTC | CSVSGTLGVEGYTF
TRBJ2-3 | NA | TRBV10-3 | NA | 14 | TGTGCCATCAGTGAGTCGTGGAGCACAGATACGCAGTATTTT | CAISESWSTDTQYF
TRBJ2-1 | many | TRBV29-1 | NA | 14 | TGCAGCGTGGACAGAGGGACTCCCTACAATGAGCAGTTCTTC | CSVDRGTPYNEQFF
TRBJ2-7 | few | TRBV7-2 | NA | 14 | TGTGCCAGCAGCTTAAAGGTGGGAGCCTACGAGCAGTACTTC | CASSLKVGAYEQYF
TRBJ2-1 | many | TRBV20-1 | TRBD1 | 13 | TGCAGTGCTAGGCGGGACAGGGGAGACGAGCAGTTCTTC | CSARRDRGDEQFF
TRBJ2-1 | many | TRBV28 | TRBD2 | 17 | TGTGCCAGCAGCCTCCCTCCGGGACTAGCGGTGAACAATGAGCAGTTCTTC | CASSLPPGLAVNNEQFF
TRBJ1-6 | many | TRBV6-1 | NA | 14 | TGTGCCAGCAGCATACAGGGCTCTAATTCACCCCTCCACTTT | CASSIQGSNSPLHF
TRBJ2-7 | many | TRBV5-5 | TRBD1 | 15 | TGTGCCAGCAGCTTACGTGGACAGGGGAGATACGAGCAGTACTTC | CASSLRGQGRYEQYF
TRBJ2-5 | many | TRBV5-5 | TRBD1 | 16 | TGTGCCAGCAGCTCGCTGCAGGGGGCGATACAAGAGACCCAGTACTTC | CASSSLQGAIQETQYF
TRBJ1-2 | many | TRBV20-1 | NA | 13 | TGCAGTGCTAGAAATACTGGGTTTTATGGCTACACCTTC | CSARNTGFYGYTF
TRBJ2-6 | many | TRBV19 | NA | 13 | TGTGCCAGTAGCCCCGCTGGGGCCAACGTCCTGACTTTC | CASSPAGANVLTF
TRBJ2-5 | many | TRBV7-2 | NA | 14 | TGTGCCAGCAGCTCGGCAGGGACCCAAGAGACCCAGTACTTC | CASSSAGTQETQYF
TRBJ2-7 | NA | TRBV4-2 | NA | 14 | TGTGCCAGCAGCGAAAACCTAGGGAACTACGAGCAGTACTTC | CASSENLGNYEQYF
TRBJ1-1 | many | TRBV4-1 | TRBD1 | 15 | TGCGCCAGCAGCCTATTGATTCAGGGGGGGACTGAAGCTTTCTTT | CASSLLIQGGTEAFF
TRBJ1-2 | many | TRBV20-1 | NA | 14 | TGCAGTGCTAGACTGTTAGGCTTTAACTATGGCTACACCTTC | CSARLLGFNYGYTF
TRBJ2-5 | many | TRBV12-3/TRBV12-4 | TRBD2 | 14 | TGTGCCAGCACCACGGGGGGGTACCAAGAGACCCAGTACTTC | CASTTGGYQETQYF
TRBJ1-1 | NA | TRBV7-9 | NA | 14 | TGTGCCAGCAGCCACACGGGACACACCCTTGAAGCTTTCTTT | CASSHTGHTLEAFF
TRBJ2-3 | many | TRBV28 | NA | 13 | TGTGCCAGCAGTCCCTTAGGACCAGATACGCAGTATTTT | CASSPLGPDTQYF
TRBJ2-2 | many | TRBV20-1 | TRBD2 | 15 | TGCAGTGCTAGTAGGCTAGCGGGGGGGACCGGGGAGCTGTTTTTT | CSASRLAGGTGELFF
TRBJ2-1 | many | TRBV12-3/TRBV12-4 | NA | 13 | TGTGCCAGCAGTTTGGGTGGGGACAATGAGCAGTTCTTC | CASSLGGDNEQFF